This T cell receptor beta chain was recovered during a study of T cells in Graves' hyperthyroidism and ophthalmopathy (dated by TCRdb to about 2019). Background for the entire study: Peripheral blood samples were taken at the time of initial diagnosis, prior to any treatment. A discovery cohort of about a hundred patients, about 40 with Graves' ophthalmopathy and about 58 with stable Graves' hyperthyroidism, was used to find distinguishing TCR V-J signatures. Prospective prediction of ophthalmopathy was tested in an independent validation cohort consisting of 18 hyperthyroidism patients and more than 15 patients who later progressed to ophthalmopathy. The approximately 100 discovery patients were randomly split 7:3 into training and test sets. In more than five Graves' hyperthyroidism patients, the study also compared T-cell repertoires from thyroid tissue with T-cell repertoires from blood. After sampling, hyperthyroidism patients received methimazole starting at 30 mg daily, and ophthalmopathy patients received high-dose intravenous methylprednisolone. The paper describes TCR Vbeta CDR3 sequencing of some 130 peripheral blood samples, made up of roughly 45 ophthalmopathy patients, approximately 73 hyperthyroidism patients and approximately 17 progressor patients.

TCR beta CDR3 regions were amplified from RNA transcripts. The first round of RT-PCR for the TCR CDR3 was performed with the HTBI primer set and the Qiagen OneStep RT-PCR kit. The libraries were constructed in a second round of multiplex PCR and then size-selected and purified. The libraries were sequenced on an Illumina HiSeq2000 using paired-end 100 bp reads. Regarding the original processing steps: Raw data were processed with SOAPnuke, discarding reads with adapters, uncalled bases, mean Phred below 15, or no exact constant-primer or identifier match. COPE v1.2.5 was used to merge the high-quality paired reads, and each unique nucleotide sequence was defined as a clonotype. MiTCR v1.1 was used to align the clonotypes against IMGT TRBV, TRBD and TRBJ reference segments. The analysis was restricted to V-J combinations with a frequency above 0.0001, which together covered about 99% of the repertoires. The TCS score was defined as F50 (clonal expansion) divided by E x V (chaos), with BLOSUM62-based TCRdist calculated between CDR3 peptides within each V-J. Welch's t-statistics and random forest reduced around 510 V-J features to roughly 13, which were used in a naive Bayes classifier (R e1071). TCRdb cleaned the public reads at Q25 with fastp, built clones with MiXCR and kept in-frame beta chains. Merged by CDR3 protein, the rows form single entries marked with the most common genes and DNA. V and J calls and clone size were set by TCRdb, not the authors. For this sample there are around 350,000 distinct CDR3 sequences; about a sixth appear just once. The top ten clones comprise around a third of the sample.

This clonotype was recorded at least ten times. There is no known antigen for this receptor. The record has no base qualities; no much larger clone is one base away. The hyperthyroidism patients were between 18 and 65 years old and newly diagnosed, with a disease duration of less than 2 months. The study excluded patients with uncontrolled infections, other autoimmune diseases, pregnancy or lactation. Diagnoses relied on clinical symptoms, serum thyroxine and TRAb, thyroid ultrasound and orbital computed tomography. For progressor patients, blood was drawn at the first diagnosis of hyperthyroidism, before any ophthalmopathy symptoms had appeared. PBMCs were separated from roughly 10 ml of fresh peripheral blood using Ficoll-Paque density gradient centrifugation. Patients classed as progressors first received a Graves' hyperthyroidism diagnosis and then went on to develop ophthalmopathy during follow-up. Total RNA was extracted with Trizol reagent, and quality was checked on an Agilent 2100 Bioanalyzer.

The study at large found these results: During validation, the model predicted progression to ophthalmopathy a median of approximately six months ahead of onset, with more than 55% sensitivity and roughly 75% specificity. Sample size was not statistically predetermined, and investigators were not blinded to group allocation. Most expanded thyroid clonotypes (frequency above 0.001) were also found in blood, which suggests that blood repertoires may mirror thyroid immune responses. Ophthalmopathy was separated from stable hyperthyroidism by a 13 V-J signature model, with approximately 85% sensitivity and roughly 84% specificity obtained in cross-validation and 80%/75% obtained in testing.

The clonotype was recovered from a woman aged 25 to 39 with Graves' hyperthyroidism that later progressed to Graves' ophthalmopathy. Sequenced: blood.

The DNA sequence reads TGTGCCAGCAGCCCGACTAATGAAAAACTGTTTTTT. This translates into CASSPTNEKLFF. Recombination joined TRBV18 with TRBJ1-4, with the D gene too uncertain to name. The CDR3 covers 12 residues, taking in both the cysteine and the phenylalanine. Of the read, only the CDR3 DNA is kept; its 36 bases are in frame from base 1. The germline V gene provides CDR1 KGHSH and CDR2 LQKENI. Deletion took 8 bases off V and 2 bases off J, with a span of 6 bases between the germline ends.